The T cell receptor beta chain described here comes from a study of monozygotic twins with inflammatory bowel disease. Study results and caveats: Whether twins were concordant or discordant made no difference to repertoire similarity, possibly from limited power.

Collection yielded approximately 2.3 ml of blood per donor. Details on this clonotype: Its target is unknown.

An amount of 3,500 to 4,500 ng of total RNA was used for each TCR library. UMIs that included a 6-nucleotide sample barcode were added by template switching, which took place during cDNA synthesis. TCRdb reprocessed the 5' RACE reads and keeps a single row for each CDR3 protein, giving no DNA. The listing contains approximately 330,000 distinct CDR3 sequences. Sequencing input: blood. This TCR derives from a human donor with ulcerative colitis or Crohn's disease, or a healthy co-twin of an affected twin (not recorded which).

The chain's CDR3 is CASSEQGEGTGELFF. This sequence joins TRBV2 and TRBJ2-2; TCRdb gives TRBD1 as the D gene, but with no DNA this cannot be confirmed. The CDR3 covers 15 residues. CDR1 SNHLY and CDR2 FYNNEI come from the germline V gene. The full variable domain, with the rest looked up from reference TRBV2 and TRBJ2-2, is EPEVTQTPSHQVTQMGQEVILRCVPISNHLYFYWYRQILGQKVEFLVSFYNNEISEKSEIFDDQFSVERPDGSNFTLKIRSTKLEDSAMYFCASSEQGEGTGELFFGEGSRLTVL.